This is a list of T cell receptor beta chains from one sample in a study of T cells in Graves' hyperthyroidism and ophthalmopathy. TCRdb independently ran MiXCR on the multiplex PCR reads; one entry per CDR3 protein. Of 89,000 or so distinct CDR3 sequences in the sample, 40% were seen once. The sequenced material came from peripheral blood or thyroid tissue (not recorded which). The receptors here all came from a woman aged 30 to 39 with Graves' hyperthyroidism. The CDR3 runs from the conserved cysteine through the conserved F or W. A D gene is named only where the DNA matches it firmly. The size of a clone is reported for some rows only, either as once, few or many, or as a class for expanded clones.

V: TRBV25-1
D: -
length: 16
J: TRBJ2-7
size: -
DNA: TGTGCCAGCAGTGCTAGACCTGGGGCAGGCCTGGACGAGCAGTACTTC
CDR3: CASSARPGAGLDEQYF

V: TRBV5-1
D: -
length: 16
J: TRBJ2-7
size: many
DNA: TGCTCCAGCAGCCTGGGTTTGGGACTCTTCTCCTACGAGCAGTACTTC
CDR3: CSSSLGLGLFSYEQYF

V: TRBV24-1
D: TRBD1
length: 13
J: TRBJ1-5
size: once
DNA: TGTGCCACTATGGGACAGTTCAATGGGCCCCAGCATTTT
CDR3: CATMGQFNGPQHF

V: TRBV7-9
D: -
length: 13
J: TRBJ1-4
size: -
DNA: TGTGCCAGCAGCTCTAGTCCGGATGAAAAACTGTTTTTT
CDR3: CASSSSPDEKLFF

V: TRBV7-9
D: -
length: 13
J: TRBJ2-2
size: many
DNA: TGTGCCAGCAGCCGATCGGACACCGGGGAGCTGTTTTTT
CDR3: CASSRSDTGELFF

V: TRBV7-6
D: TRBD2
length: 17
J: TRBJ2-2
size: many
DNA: TGTGCCAGCAGCGTCACCACTAGCGGGAGTGGCACCGGGGAGCTGTTTTTT
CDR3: CASSVTTSGSGTGELFF

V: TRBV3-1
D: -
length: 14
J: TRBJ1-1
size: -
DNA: TGTGCCAGCAGTCGGGGGGAGGGAAACACTGAAGCTTTCTTT
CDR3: CASSRGEGNTEAFF

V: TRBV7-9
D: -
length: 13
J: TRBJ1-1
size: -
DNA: TGTGCCAGCAGCCAGGACAGACACACTGTAGCTTTCTTT
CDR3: CASSQDRHTVAFF

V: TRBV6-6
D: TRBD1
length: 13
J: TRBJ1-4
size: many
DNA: TGTGCCACCCTCGGGACAGGGTACGAAAAACTGTTTTTT
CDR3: CATLGTGYEKLFF

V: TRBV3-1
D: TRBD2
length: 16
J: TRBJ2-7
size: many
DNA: TGTGCCAGCAGCCAAGCCCTAACTAGCGGGAGGGGCGAGCAGTACTTC
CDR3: CASSQALTSGRGEQYF

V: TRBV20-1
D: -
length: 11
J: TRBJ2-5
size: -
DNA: TGCAGCAAAAGCAGAGGTGGGGCCCAGTACTTC
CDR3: CSKSRGGAQYF

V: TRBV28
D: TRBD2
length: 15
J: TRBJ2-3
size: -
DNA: TGTGCCAGCAGTTTATATACTAGCGGGAGGGATACGCAGTATTTT
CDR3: CASSLYTSGRDTQYF

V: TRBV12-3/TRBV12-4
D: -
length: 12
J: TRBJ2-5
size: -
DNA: TGTGCCAGCAGCTACGAGGGGGAGACCCAGTACTTC
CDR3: CASSYEGETQYF

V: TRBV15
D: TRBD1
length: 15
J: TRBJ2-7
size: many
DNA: TGTGCCACCGCCGTTGGGACAGGGGCTTCCTACGAGCAGTACTTC
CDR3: CATAVGTGASYEQYF